This T cell receptor (beta chain) was observed in a study of cytomegalovirus exposure and HLA in healthy donors. Study as a whole: An earlier analysis identified 120 million or so unique TCR beta sequences in about 170 million T cells.

Primers included in the PCR were 60 Vbeta and 13 Jbeta primers. Clones were sequenced by immunoSEQ multiplex PCR, and TCRdb holds only the in-frame ones, with some missing. The sample has about 130,000 clones, 74% seen once. General study points: Follow-up analysis seemed to connect common viral pathogens with several of the most significant clusters identified.

On this clone itself: Its antigen is not identified.

The CDR3 is 13 residues long. Germline values: CDR1 LNHDA, CDR2 SQIVND (reference sequence). V was shortened by 3 bases and J by 7 bases, with 12 bases between the two germline ends. At collection, donors were nominally healthy, but unrecorded immune exposures were probable. The clonotype originates from a woman between 45 and 65 years old in good health and CMV-seropositive. V usage is TRBV19 and J usage is TRBJ1-1, with D possibly TRBD1 on 5 matching bases. The sequencing input was PBMCs. The DNA of the CDR3 is TGTGCCAGTAGTATCCCCCCTCAGGGTGAAGCTTTCTTT. Protein product: CASSIPPQGEAFF.